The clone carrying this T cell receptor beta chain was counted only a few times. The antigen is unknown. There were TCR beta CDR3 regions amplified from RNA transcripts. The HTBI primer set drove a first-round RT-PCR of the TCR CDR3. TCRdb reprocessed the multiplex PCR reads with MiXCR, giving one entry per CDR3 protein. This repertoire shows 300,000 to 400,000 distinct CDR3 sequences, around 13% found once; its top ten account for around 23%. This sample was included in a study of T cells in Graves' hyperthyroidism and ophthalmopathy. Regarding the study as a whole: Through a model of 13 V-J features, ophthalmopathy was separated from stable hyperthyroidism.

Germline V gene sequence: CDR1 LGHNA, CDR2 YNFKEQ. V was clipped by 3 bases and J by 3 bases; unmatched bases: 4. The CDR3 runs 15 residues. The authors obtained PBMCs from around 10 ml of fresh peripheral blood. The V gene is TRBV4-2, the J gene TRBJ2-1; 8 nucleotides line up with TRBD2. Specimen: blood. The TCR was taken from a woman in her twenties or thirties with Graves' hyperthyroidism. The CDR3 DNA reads TGTGCCAGCAGCCAGACTAGCGAGTACTACAATGAGCAGTTCTTC. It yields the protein CASSQTSEYYNEQFF.